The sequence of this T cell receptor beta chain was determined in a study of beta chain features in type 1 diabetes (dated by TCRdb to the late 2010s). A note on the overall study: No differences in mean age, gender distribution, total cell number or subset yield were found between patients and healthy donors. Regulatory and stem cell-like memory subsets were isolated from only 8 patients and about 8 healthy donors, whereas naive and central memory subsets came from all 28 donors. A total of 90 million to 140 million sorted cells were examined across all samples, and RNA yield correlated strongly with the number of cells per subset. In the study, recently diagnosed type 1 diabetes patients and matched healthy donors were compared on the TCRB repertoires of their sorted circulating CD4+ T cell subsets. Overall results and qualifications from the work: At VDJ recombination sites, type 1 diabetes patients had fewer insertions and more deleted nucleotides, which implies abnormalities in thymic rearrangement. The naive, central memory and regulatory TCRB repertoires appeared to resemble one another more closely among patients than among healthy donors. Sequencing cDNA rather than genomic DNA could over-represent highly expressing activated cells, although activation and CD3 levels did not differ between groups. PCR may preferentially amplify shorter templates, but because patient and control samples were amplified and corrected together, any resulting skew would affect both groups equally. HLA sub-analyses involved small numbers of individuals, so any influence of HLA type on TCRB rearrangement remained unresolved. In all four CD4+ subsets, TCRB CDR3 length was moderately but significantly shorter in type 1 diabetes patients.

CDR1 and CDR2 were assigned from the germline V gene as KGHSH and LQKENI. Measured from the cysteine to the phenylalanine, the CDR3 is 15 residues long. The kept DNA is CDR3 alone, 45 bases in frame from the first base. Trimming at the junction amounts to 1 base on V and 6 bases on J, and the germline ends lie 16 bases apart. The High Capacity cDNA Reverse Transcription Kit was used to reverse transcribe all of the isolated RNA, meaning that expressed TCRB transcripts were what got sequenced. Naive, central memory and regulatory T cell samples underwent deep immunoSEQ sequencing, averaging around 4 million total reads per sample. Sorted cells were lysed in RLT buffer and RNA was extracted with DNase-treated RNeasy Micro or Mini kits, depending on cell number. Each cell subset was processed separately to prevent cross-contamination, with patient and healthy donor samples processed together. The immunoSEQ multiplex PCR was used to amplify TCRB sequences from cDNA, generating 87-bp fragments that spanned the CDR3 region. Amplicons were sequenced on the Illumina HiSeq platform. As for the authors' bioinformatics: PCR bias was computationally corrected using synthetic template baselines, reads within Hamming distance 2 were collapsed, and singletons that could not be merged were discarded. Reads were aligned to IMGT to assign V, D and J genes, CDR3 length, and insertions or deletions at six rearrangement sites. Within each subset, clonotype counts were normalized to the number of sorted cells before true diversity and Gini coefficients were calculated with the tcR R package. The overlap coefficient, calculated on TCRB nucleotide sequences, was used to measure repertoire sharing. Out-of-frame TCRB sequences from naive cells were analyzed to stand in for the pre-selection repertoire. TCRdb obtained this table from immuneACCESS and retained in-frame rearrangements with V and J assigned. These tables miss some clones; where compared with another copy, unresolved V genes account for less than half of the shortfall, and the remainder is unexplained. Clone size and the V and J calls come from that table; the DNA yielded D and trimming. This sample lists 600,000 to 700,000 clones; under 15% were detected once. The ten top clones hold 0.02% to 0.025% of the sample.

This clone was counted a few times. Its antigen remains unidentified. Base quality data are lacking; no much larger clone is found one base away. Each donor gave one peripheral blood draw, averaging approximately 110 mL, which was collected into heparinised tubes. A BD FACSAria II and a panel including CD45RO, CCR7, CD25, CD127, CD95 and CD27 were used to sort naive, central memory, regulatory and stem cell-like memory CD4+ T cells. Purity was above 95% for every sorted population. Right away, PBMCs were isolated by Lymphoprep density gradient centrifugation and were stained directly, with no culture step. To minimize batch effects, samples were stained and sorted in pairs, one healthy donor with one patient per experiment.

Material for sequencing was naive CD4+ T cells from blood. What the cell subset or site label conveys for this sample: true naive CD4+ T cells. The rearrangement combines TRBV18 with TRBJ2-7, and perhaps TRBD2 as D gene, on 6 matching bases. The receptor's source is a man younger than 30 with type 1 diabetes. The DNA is TGTGCCAGCTCACCACGAGACACCGCGGGGCCCGAGCAGTACTTC. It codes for CASSPRDTAGPEQYF.